This TCR beta chain was identified in a study of graft-versus-host responses after intestinal transplantation. On the study more broadly: Uniformly, recipients were administered anti-thymocyte globulin induction with subsequent tacrolimus and steroids for around 3 years.

Germline loops: CDR1 SGHTA, CDR2 FQGNSA. Trimming took 5 bases from V and 1 from J, leaving 10 bases between them. The CDR3 runs 14 residues. Of note for this clone: Its antigen is unidentified.

Here immunoSEQ multiplex PCR was the method, and the copy in TCRdb shows in-frame clones only, minus some. The sample contains some 86,000 clones, roughly nine tenths of which appear only once. Findings and caveats of the study: Early declines in HvG clones that occurred post-transplant were associated with peak circulating GvH clone levels. Some GvH clones appeared in ileal mucosa or blood before recipient bone marrow.

The chain recombines TRBV7-2 with TRBJ2-3, with D maybe TRBD1 (5 bases). This clonotype originated in a human donor who received an intestinal transplant. The source was unstimulated CD4+ T cells sorted from spleen or lymph node cells, collected before intestinal transplant. The CDR3 region has the DNA TGTGCCAGCAGCGGCAGGGTTGGCACAGATACGCAGTATTTT. Residues: CASSGRVGTDTQYF.